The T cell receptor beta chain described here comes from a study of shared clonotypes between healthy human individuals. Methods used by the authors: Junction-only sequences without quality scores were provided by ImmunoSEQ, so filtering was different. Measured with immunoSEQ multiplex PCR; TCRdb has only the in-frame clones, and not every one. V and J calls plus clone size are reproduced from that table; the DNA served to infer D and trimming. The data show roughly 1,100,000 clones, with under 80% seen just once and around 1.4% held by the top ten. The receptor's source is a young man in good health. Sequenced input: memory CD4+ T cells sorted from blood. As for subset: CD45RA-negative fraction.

Here the CDR3 reads CASSLDGGGSFGETQYF. The CDR3 nucleotides are TGCGCCAGCAGCTTGGATGGTGGCGGGAGTTTTGGAGAGACCCAGTACTTC. V gene TRBV5-1 combines with J gene TRBJ2-5; TRBD2 matches 7 bases. This CDR3 contains 17 residues. CDR1 is SGHRS, CDR2 YFSETQ, per germline. Germline trimming cut 0 bases from V and 4 bases from J; bases unmatched to any gene: 12.